The T cell receptor beta chain described here comes from a study of Ad26.COV2.S vaccination and SARS-CoV-2 variants. Study summary: Doses of Ad26.COV2.S were injected into muscle once or twice, 56 days apart.

Clones were read by immunoSEQ multiplex PCR, and TCRdb kept only the in-frame ones, dropping some. The sample lists 350,000 to 500,000 clones; 85% to 90% were seen once. Noted treatment: around 19 received Ad26.COV2.S at low or high dose, single or two shots; about 5 received placebo; per-sample allocation not given. Day 63 after the first injection of vaccine or placebo was the sampling time. The CDR3 length is 13 residues. The V gene's germline CDR1 is MNHEY and CDR2 SVGAGI. The J segment lost 4 bases and the V segment lost 8 bases, leaving 3 bases of the junction unmatched. The material was peripheral blood, obtained in a trial of Ad26.COV2.S vaccine versus placebo. The chain joins TRBV6-5 to TRBJ1-1; TRBD1 agrees at 11 bases. This TCR came from a person aged 18-65 years who received the Ad26.COV2.S COVID-19 vaccine or a placebo. CDR3 DNA: TGTGCCAGCCAAGGGACAGGGGGCACTGAAGCTTTCTTT. Protein sequence: CASQGTGGTEAFF.